These 16 T cell receptor beta chains came from one sample sequenced in a study of T cells after yellow fever vaccination. Via MiXCR, TCRdb re-called the 5' RACE reads, giving one row per CDR3 protein. The table has 300,000 to 350,000 distinct CDR3 sequences, about 4% seen once. Sequencing was performed on PBMCs, taken 5 days after the yellow fever booster vaccination. These receptors were obtained from a man aged 18 to 30 who received the YFV17D yellow fever vaccine.

At least ten counts were recorded for this clonotype. The CDR3 DNA reads TGTGCCAGCAGTCTGGGGACATCTAGCACAGATACGCAGTATTTT. It specifies CASSLGTSSTDTQYF. The chain uses TRBV2 and TRBJ2-3, with D maybe TRBD1 (6 bases). Germline CDR1 is SNHLY and CDR2 is FYNNEI. V dropped 5 bases and J dropped 0 bases, with 12 bases sitting between them. CDR3 length equals 15 residues.

This clonotype has a count of ten or more. The CDR3 DNA reads as TGTGCCAGCAGCTTTGGTGAAACGAGGGGCAATCAGCCCCAGCATTTT. As protein: CASSFGETRGNQPQHF. The chain combines TRBV7-9 with TRBJ1-5, with D unresolved. Trimming shortened V by 3 bases and J by 2 bases, and 14 bases separated the two germline ends. The CDR3 is 16 amino acids. The germline V gene has CDR1 SEHNR and CDR2 FQNEAQ (reference sequence).

The chain uses TRBV11-2 and TRBJ1-1, with a possible D match to TRBD1 (5 bases). The CDR3 is made up of 13 amino acids. Germline V lookup: CDR1 SGHAT, CDR2 FQNNGV. The V gene lost 4 bases and the J gene lost 5 bases, with 11 bases spanning the gap. The CDR3 sequence is CASSSEGPTEAFF. CDR3 DNA: TGTGCCAGCAGCTCGGAGGGGCCTACTGAAGCTTTCTTT.

This clonotype has ten or more counts. The J gene is TRBJ1-1, the V gene TRBV14; a weak D match, TRBD1 (5 bases). There are 14 residues in the CDR3. Germline CDR1 and CDR2: SGHDN and FVKESK. Trimming cost V 4 bases and J 0 bases, with 9 bases left between them. CDR3 bases: TGTGCCAGCAGCCCAAGAGGGGTGAACACTGAAGCTTTCTTT. Its protein is CASSPRGVNTEAFF.

V and J are TRBV29-1 and TRBJ2-1; D unresolved. This CDR3 contains 12 residues. The germline V gene encodes CDR1 SQVTM and CDR2 ANQGSEA. V lost 6 bases, J lost 7 bases, and 13 bases lay in between. CDR3 amino acids: CSVPISRNEQFF. DNA of the CDR3: TGCAGCGTCCCAATTTCCCGGAATGAGCAGTTCTTC.

This clonotype was seen repeatedly, ten times or more. The chain has TRBV3-1 and TRBJ2-1; 12 bases agree with TRBD1. The CDR3 contains 16 residues. Germline CDR1 reads LGHDT; CDR2 reads YNNKEL (reference sequence). J lost 8 bases, V lost 3 bases, and 8 bases had no gene match. The CDR3 coding sequence is TGTGCCAGCAGCCAGACTACCGGGACAGGGGGCGATGAGCAGTTCTTC. Translating it yields CASSQTTGTGGDEQFF.

This clonotype has a count of ten or more. This rearrangement joins TRBV6-4 to TRBJ1-1; D gene uncertain. Trimming pared 0 bases from V and 1 base from J, leaving 6 bases between. Germline V gene data show CDR1 as MRHNA and CDR2 as SNTAGT. This CDR3 region has 14 residues. The CDR3 DNA reads TGTGCCAGCAGTGACTCGCCGGAGAACACTGAAGCTTTCTTT. Protein product: CASSDSPENTEAFF.

The chain couples TRBV5-6 to TRBJ1-2; D is perhaps TRBD1 (6 bases). Trimming shortened V by 5 bases and J by 4 bases, and 9 bases separated the two germline ends. In germline, CDR1 is SGHDT, CDR2 YYEEEE. The CDR3 is made up of 12 amino acids. The CDR3: CASRTDSYGYTF. As DNA, the CDR3 is TGTGCCAGCAGAACGGACAGCTATGGCTACACCTTC.

This clonotype came up a few times. The genes are TRBV20-1 and TRBJ1-5; 7 bases fit TRBD1. The V segment lost 0 bases and the J segment 1 base; nucleotides outside the gene matches: 6. The CDR3 has 16 residues. Germline CDR1 is DFQATT and CDR2 is SNEGSKA (reference sequence). The CDR3 is CSARDRRGPSNQPQHF. The CDR3, as DNA: TGCAGTGCTAGAGATAGGAGGGGGCCGAGCAATCAGCCCCAGCATTTT.

The chain couples TRBV28 to TRBJ2-3, with D perhaps given as TRBD1 or TRBD2 (6 bases each). V gave up 6 bases and J gave up 4 bases, with 14 bases separating them. Looked up from germline, CDR1 is MDHEN and CDR2 is SYDVKM. This CDR3 region has 14 residues. The DNA for the CDR3 is TGTGCCAGCAGCTCCCCGGGGGCGGCAGATACGCAGTATTTT. As protein: CASSSPGAADTQYF.

The table lists this clonotype with a few counts. V usage is TRBV5-4 and J usage is TRBJ1-1; 7 bases align to TRBD1. V dropped 3 bases and J dropped 5; count of bases not matched to a gene: 16. The germline CDR1 and CDR2 sequences are SGHNT and YYREEE (reference sequence). This CDR3 has 17 residues. CDR3 loop: CASSSKARGQGVTEAFF. The DNA of the CDR3 is TGTGCCAGCAGCTCCAAGGCGAGGGGGCAGGGGGTAACTGAAGCTTTCTTT.

This clonotype was found many times. The chain combines TRBV18 with TRBJ2-7; no reliable D call. The CDR3 contains 13 residues. Germline values: CDR1 KGHSH, CDR2 LQKENI. Deletions cut 2 bases from V and 6 bases from J, with 11 bases between. CDR3 sequence (DNA): TGTGCCAGCTCACCAACAGAAATGATCGAGCAGTACTTC. Translating it yields CASSPTEMIEQYF.

This clonotype was seen only a few times. The chain links TRBV3-1 to TRBJ1-6, with 8 bases that match TRBD1. From germline, CDR1 is LGHDT and CDR2 YNNKEL (reference sequence). The length of the CDR3 is 14 residues. Losses at the gene ends were 5 bases for V and 10 bases for J; bases not matched to a gene: 7. The CDR3 loop is CASSDRGRRSPLHF. In DNA, the CDR3 is TGTGCCAGCAGCGACAGGGGTAGGAGATCACCCCTCCACTTT.

The rearrangement links TRBV9 to TRBJ2-5; 7 nucleotides match TRBD1. This CDR3 has 18 residues. Germline V gene lookup returns CDR1 SGDLS and CDR2 YYNGEE. The J segment lost 1 base and the V segment lost 4 bases, leaving 16 bases of the junction unmatched. This CDR3 reads CASSPGGAMVEIQETQYF. CDR3 nucleotides: TGTGCCAGCAGCCCAGGGGGAGCCATGGTCGAAATCCAAGAGACCCAGTACTTC.

This clonotype was observed at least ten times. The genes are TRBV6-5 and TRBJ2-6, with unresolved D. Germline loops: CDR1 MNHEY, CDR2 SVGAGI. V was pared by 3 bases and J by 1 base, with 13 bases between. CDR3 length: 17 amino acids. Written as DNA, the CDR3 is TGTGCCAGCAGTTATACACCCGACATTTCTGGGGCCAACGTCCTGACTTTC. Protein: CASSYTPDISGANVLTF.

This clonotype was seen many times. The rearrangement joins TRBV7-2 to TRBJ2-2; D not resolved. The CDR3 totals 13 residues. Germline-derived CDR1 and CDR2 are SGHTA and FQGNSA. The ends were cut back, 5 bases at V and 2 bases at J, with 6 bases in the middle. Here the CDR3 reads CASSAFNTGELFF. CDR3 bases: TGTGCCAGCAGCGCCTTCAACACCGGGGAGCTGTTTTTT.